This TCR beta chain was found in a study of blood T cell repertoires in COVID-19. Study information: There were acute and convalescent COVID-19 samples, and they came from the United States, Italy and Spain. Nucleic acid was either cDNA or gDNA, and it came from T cells, B-cell-depleted T cells, or PBMCs.

Germline V gives CDR1 SGHDT, CDR2 YYEEEE. V was clipped by 0 bases and J by 4 bases, with 10 bases between them. The CDR3 sequence is 15 residues long. This clone showed up just a few times. Original handling: Reference gene primer amplification gave nucleated cell count estimates. Assay: immunoSEQ multiplex PCR; the TCRdb copy retains only in-frame clones and omits some. V, J and clone size were drawn from that table, and D and trimming were deduced from the DNA. The data show under 300,000 clones, more than 75% seen once. What was sequenced was peripheral blood. This TCR was recovered from a woman in her thirties or forties who had recovered from COVID-19. This chain uses TRBV5-6 with TRBJ2-2; D may be TRBD2 (5 bases). The CDR3, as DNA: TGTGCCAGCAGCTTGGTGTCCCGGGGCACCGGGGAGCTGTTTTTT. Translating it yields CASSLVSRGTGELFF.